These 30 T cell receptor beta chains came from one sample sequenced in a study of cytomegalovirus exposure and HLA in healthy donors. The PCR made use of 60 Vbeta and 13 Jbeta primers. TCRdb keeps only in-frame clones here, not all; method: immunoSEQ multiplex PCR. The sample holds more than 150,000 clones; 70% to 90% are singletons and the top ten take about 2.2%. The sequenced sample was PBMCs. The receptors shown here come from a woman aged 30 to 39 in good health and CMV-seronegative.

The V call is TRBV7-2, the J call TRBJ2-7; the D gene is possibly TRBD1 (6 bases). The V gene's germline CDR1 is SGHTA and CDR2 FQGNSA. This CDR3 has 14 amino acids. V gave up 2 bases and J gave up 4 bases, with 12 bases separating them. The CDR3 protein is CASSLPDTGYEQYF. CDR3 DNA: TGTGCCAGCAGCTTACCCGATACAGGGTACGAGCAGTACTTC. Variable domain in full (rest from reference TRBV7-2 and TRBJ2-7): GAGVSQSPSNKVTEKGKDVELRCDPISGHTALYWYRQSLGQGLEFLIYFQGNSAPDKSGLPSDRFSAERTGGSVSTLTIQRTQQEDSAVYLCASSLPDTGYEQYFGPGTRLTVT.

Concerning this clone: Compared with germline, one end of the junction differs, possibly owing to a read error. J is TRBJ2-6 and V is TRBV7-9; weak D call: TRBD1 (6 bases). The CDR3 length is 17 residues. Germline V CDR1 and CDR2: SEHNR, FQNEAQ (reference sequence). The CDR3 spells CASSGDTPSSGANGLTF. The CDR3 DNA is TGTGCCAGCAGCGGGGACACGCCGAGCTCTGGGGCCAACGGCCTGACTTTC.

The chain combines TRBV6-5 with TRBJ1-5; D gene unclear. The CDR3 is 14 residues long. CDR1 is MNHEY and CDR2 is SVGAGI in the germline V gene. V lost 5 bases to trimming and J lost 0 bases, with 8 bases between them. Here the CDR3 DNA reads TGTGCCAGCAGTCTTACAGTTAGCAATCAGCCCCAGCATTTT. Protein: CASSLTVSNQPQHF.

The J gene is TRBJ1-1, the V gene TRBV10-2, with TRBD1 as a possible D gene (5 bases). Germline V lookup: CDR1 WSHSY, CDR2 SAAADI. The CDR3 loop spans 13 amino acids. The V end was cut by 6 bases, the J end by 1 base, with 9 bases between. CDR3 sequence (DNA): TGCGCCAGCAGGGACAACAGGAACACTGAAGCTTTCTTT. It translates to CASRDNRNTEAFF.

This clone was detected only a few times. This sequence joins TRBV7-9 and TRBJ2-7; TRBD1 might be the D (6 bases). The CDR3 sequence is 17 residues long. Trimming removed 3 bases at V and 1 base at J, with 19 bases between. In germline, CDR1 is SEHNR, CDR2 FQNEAQ (reference sequence). Here the CDR3 DNA reads TGTGCCAGCAGCTTTGTCCTGACCCAGGGGTCGTCCTACGAGCAGTACTTC. Encoded protein: CASSFVLTQGSSYEQYF.

The chain combines TRBV9 with TRBJ2-7; 7 nucleotides align to TRBD2. Trimming at V came to 4 bases and at J to 3 bases, leaving 10 bases not matched to a gene. The CDR3 consists of 15 residues. The germline V gene has CDR1 SGDLS and CDR2 YYNGEE. The CDR3 DNA follows: TGTGCCAGCAGCCAAGAGTCAATAGCGGGCTACGAGCAGTACTTC. This translates into CASSQESIAGYEQYF.

In DNA form, the CDR3 reads TGCGCCAGCAGCTTAAGACCGGGACAGGGCACTGAAGCTTTCTTT. Protein sequence: CASSLRPGQGTEAFF. This chain connects TRBV5-1 to TRBJ1-1; TRBD1 matches 9 bases. Germline assignment: CDR1 SGHRS and CDR2 YFSETQ. This CDR3 is 15 amino acids long. V lost 2 bases and J lost 4; bases outside the gene matches: 6.

This chain joins TRBV28 and TRBJ2-7; D perhaps matches TRBD1 (5 bases). Trimming pared 3 bases from V and 3 bases from J, leaving 9 bases between. This CDR3 spans 13 amino acids. CDR1 is MDHEN and CDR2 is SYDVKM in the germline V gene. CDR3: CASSLAQVYEQYF. For the CDR3, the DNA is TGTGCCAGCAGTTTGGCACAGGTCTACGAGCAGTACTTC.

The rearrangement links TRBV9 to TRBJ1-1; D is perhaps TRBD1 (5 bases). This CDR3 has 13 residues. Germline V gene lookup returns CDR1 SGDLS and CDR2 YYNGEE. Trimming removed 4 bases from V and 7 bases from J, with 14 bases in between. The CDR3 coding sequence is TGTGCCAGCAGCCCTCAGGGTTTTCTTGAAGCTTTCTTT. Residues: CASSPQGFLEAFF.

The chain carries TRBV27 and TRBJ2-3, with no clear D. The CDR3 is made up of 13 amino acids. Per germline, CDR1 MNHEY and CDR2 SMNVEV (reference sequence). V gave up 6 bases and J gave up 2 bases, with 9 bases separating them. DNA of the CDR3: TGTGCCAGCAGAAGTGCGATCACAGATACGCAGTATTTT. It is translated as CASRSAITDTQYF.

This clone appeared once. This chain joins TRBV5-6 and TRBJ2-1; tentatively, D is TRBD1 (7 bases). The V and J ends lost 2 bases and 9 bases respectively, with 24 bases between them. Germline CDR1 is SGHDT and CDR2 is YYEEEE. This CDR3 spans 17 amino acids. In DNA, the CDR3 is TGTGCCAGCAGCTTCCCCATGACTAGGGGGCGTTGGGGTGAGCAGTTCTTC. Residues: CASSFPMTRGRWGEQFF.

The rearrangement joins TRBV7-7 to TRBJ2-2; a weak D match, TRBD2 (6 bases). Between the trimmed V and J ends, which lost 6 bases and 4 bases, there was a span of 12 bases. Germline V gives CDR1 SSHAT, CDR2 FNYEAQ (reference sequence). The CDR3 sequence is 14 residues long. The CDR3 protein is CASSTIAATGELFF. CDR3 bases: TGTGCCAGCAGTACTATAGCGGCCACCGGGGAGCTGTTTTTT.

V is TRBV30 and J is TRBJ2-4; TRBD1 might be the D (7 bases). The CDR3 runs 20 residues. Looked up from germline, CDR1 is GTSNPN and CDR2 is SVGIG (reference sequence). V lost 0 bases and J 0 bases, leaving 24 bases between the germline ends. The chain's CDR3 is CAWSVEGARRGALAKNIQYF. The CDR3 DNA is TGTGCCTGGAGTGTAGAGGGGGCGAGGAGGGGAGCCTTAGCCAAAAACATTCAGTACTTC.

The chain links TRBV18 to TRBJ1-5, with a tentative D call TRBD1 (5 bases). This CDR3 spans 16 amino acids. Looked up from germline, CDR1 is KGHSH and CDR2 is LQKENI. With 0 bases removed from V and 5 bases from J, the gap between germline ends came to 14 bases. CDR3 coding DNA: TGTGCCAGCTCACCACCGCTGGGGCAGGGCTATCAGCCCCAGCATTTT. This sequence encodes CASSPPLGQGYQPQHF.

The chain joins TRBV7-9 to TRBJ1-2, with D perhaps matching TRBD1 (6 bases). Trimming pared 5 bases from V and 7 bases from J, leaving 14 bases between. CDR1 SEHNR and CDR2 FQNEAQ come from the germline V gene (reference sequence). The CDR3 is 13 amino acids. DNA for the CDR3: TGTGCCAGCAGCGACCTCACAGGGCTTGGCTACACCTTC. This codes for CASSDLTGLGYTF.

This clone was counted a few times. This chain links TRBV7-2 with TRBJ2-2; the D is unclear. V was trimmed by 1 base and J by 5 bases, leaving 8 bases between them. The CDR3 runs to 14 residues. CDR1 is SGHTA and CDR2 is FQGNSA in the germline V gene. CDR3 in amino acids: CASSLGPLTGELFF. The CDR3 bases are TGTGCCAGCAGCTTAGGGCCTTTGACCGGGGAGCTGTTTTTT.

This chain links TRBV4-3 with TRBJ2-1; D is possibly TRBD1 (6 bases). Germline lookup yields CDR1 LGHNA and CDR2 YSLEER. V lost 4 bases and J 7 bases, leaving 11 bases between the germline ends. The CDR3 is 13 amino acids. The CDR3 here is CASSLGGVNEQFF. DNA of the CDR3: TGCGCCAGCAGCCTTGGGGGCGTGAATGAGCAGTTCTTC.

This clone was recorded a few times. The chain carries TRBV4-3 and TRBJ2-7; 10 bases are shared with TRBD1. J was trimmed by 5 bases and V by 2 bases; bases with no gene match: 3. The CDR3 runs 14 residues. Germline CDR1 is LGHNA and CDR2 is YSLEER. CDR3 bases: TGCGCCAGCAGCCAATCGGGACAGGGGAACGAGCAGTACTTC. Its protein is CASSQSGQGNEQYF.

The chain combines TRBV27 with TRBJ1-4; D ambiguous. The CDR3 totals 15 residues. Looked up from germline, CDR1 is MNHEY and CDR2 is SMNVEV (reference sequence). V dropped 5 bases and J dropped 7 bases, with 17 bases sitting between them. CDR3 nucleotide sequence: TGTGCCAGCAGTCCCTCTACCCTCCGGGGTGAAAAACTGTTTTTT. Translating gives CASSPSTLRGEKLFF.

The chain couples TRBV19 to TRBJ2-2, with 8 positions matching TRBD1. CDR3 size: 14 residues. Germline assignment: CDR1 LNHDA and CDR2 SQIVND (reference sequence). V shed 5 bases and J 6 bases; nucleotides not matched to a gene: 5. The CDR3 coding sequence is TGTGCCAGTAGTCGGGCAGGGGGCCCCGGGGAGCTGTTTTTT. It translates to CASSRAGGPGELFF. The full variable domain, its missing parts supplied by reference TRBV19 and TRBJ2-2, is DGGITQSPKYLFRKEGQNVTLSCEQNLNHDAMYWYRQDPGQGLRLIYYSQIVNDFQKGDIAEGYSVSREKKESFPLTVTSAQKNPTAFYLCASSRAGGPGELFFGEGSRLTVL.

As regards this clone: Different DNA sequences within this sample yield the same CDR3. The rearrangement joins TRBV4-3 to TRBJ1-2; D is uncertain. This CDR3 comprises 14 residues. Germline assignment: CDR1 LGHNA and CDR2 YSLEER. Trimming took off 1 base at V and 5 bases at J, with 11 bases between the two ends. CDR3 protein: CASSQVNRDYGYTF. The CDR3 nucleotides read TGCGCCAGCAGCCAAGTTAACAGAGATTATGGCTACACCTTC.

The rearrangement links TRBV7-6 to TRBJ2-1; tentative D call: TRBD2 (6 bases). The CDR3 runs to 17 residues. Germline lookup yields CDR1 SGHVS and CDR2 FNYEAQ. The V end lost 1 base, the J end lost 2 bases, and 15 bases lay between the germline ends. The CDR3 sequence: CASSLGGVGSTYNEQFF. CDR3 sequence (DNA): TGTGCCAGCAGCTTAGGGGGGGTGGGTAGCACCTACAATGAGCAGTTCTTC. Full variable domain (missing parts from reference TRBV7-6 and TRBJ2-1): GAGVSQSPRYKVTKRGQDVALRCDPISGHVSLYWYRQALGQGPEFLTYFNYEAQQDKSGLPNDRFSAERPEGSISTLTIQRTEQRDSAMYRCASSLGGVGSTYNEQFFGPGTRLTVL.

The V gene is TRBV27, the J gene TRBJ2-3; D unclear. V lost 4 bases and J lost 2, with 7 bases in between. In germline, CDR1 is MNHEY, CDR2 SMNVEV (reference sequence). The CDR3 sequence is 13 residues long. The DNA for the CDR3 is TGTGCCAGCAGTTATACCTACACAGATACGCAGTATTTT. It codes for CASSYTYTDTQYF.

This chain connects TRBV27 to TRBJ1-1, with 8 positions matching TRBD1. The CDR3 sequence is 16 residues long. Per germline, CDR1 MNHEY and CDR2 SMNVEV (reference sequence). Trimming cost V 6 bases and J 5 bases; bases outside gene matches: 14. The CDR3 DNA reads as TGTGCCAGCAGGTCAGGCAGGGGGCTTGGGGGAACTGAAGCTTTCTTT. It encodes CASRSGRGLGGTEAFF.

About this clone itself: Other DNA sequences in the same sample also yield this CDR3. J is TRBJ2-2 and V is TRBV28, with D unclear. V was trimmed by 5 bases and J by 1 base, leaving 2 bases between them. The germline CDR1 and CDR2 sequences are MDHEN and SYDVKM. This CDR3 is built from 12 residues. The CDR3 DNA reads TGTGCCAGCAGTCTGAACACCGGGGAGCTGTTTTTT. It encodes CASSLNTGELFF.

The J gene is TRBJ2-5, the V gene TRBV29-1, with 12 bases matching TRBD1. CDR1 and CDR2 from the germline V gene are SQVTM and ANQGSEA. The ends lost 3 bases at V and 5 bases at J; junction bases unmatched: 10. The CDR3 sequence is 16 residues long. The CDR3 DNA reads TGCAGCGTTGAGGACTACCGGGACAGGGGGCATGAGACCCAGTACTTC. Its protein product is CSVEDYRDRGHETQYF.

This clone has only a few counts. J is TRBJ2-1 and V is TRBV29-1; TRBD2 matches 8 bases. The CDR3 sequence is 14 residues long. The ends lost 4 bases at V and 4 bases at J; junction bases unmatched: 6. Germline loops: CDR1 SQVTM, CDR2 ANQGSEA. The CDR3 bases are TGCAGCGTTGTTTTAGCGGGGCATTACAATGAGCAGTTCTTC. Encoded protein: CSVVLAGHYNEQFF.

This chain links TRBV2 with TRBJ1-4; D may be TRBD1 (6 bases). V was cut by 4 bases and J by 4 bases, with 13 bases left in between. The CDR3 length is 15 residues. Germline values: CDR1 SNHLY, CDR2 FYNNEI. The CDR3 region has the DNA TGTGCCAGCAGTGGCCAGGGGTCCCGTAATGAAAAACTGTTTTTT. Translation gives CASSGQGSRNEKLFF.

The CDR3 is CASSQGRSYQTSGSQETQYF. The CDR3 DNA is TGCGCCAGCAGCCAAGGACGAAGTTACCAGACTAGCGGCTCCCAAGAGACCCAGTACTTC. The chain links TRBV4-1 to TRBJ2-5, with 9 bases lining up with TRBD2. Trimming took 1 base from V and 1 from J; bases not matched to a gene: 16. The germline CDR1 and CDR2 sequences are MGHRA and YSYEKL. This CDR3 region has 20 residues.

Comments on this clone: Other DNA sequences from this sample encode an identical CDR3 as well. V usage is TRBV7-2 and J usage is TRBJ2-7; 9 bases are a match to TRBD1. CDR1 SGHTA and CDR2 FQGNSA come from the germline V gene. Losses at the gene ends were 6 bases for V and 0 bases for J; bases not matched to a gene: 3. CDR3 length equals 14 residues. The CDR3 protein is CASSGQGTSYEQYF. DNA for the CDR3: TGTGCCAGCAGTGGACAGGGGACCTCCTACGAGCAGTACTTC.